This entry lists 19 T cell receptor beta chains sequenced from one sample in a study of blood T cells in healthy people across ages. It was with a sample-barcoded 5' primer and a J-beta primer mix that a second PCR of about 6 to 11 cycles was run. One entry per CDR3 protein results from TCRdb running MiXCR on the 5' RACE reads. Found here are some 1.5 million distinct CDR3 sequences, 28% of them singletons; the top ten hold approximately 7.7%. Sequencing was done on a sample of blood. The receptors stem from a woman aged 30 to 39 in good health.

Notes on this clonotype: A read error may explain this, as a much larger clone is one base away. The gene calls are TRBV6-5 and TRBJ1-2; 7 nucleotides line up with TRBD1. Germline loops: CDR1 MNHEY, CDR2 SVGAGI. CDR3 length: 14 amino acids. The V gene end was trimmed by 5 bases and the J gene end by 4 bases; junction bases not matched to a gene: 7. The CDR3: CASSPRTGCYGYTF. The CDR3 region has the DNA TGTGCCAGCAGTCCGCGGACAGGCTGCTATGGCTACACCTTC.

This clonotype was counted many times. This sequence joins TRBV12-5 and TRBJ2-7; 10 bases match TRBD2. V was pared by 6 bases and J by 0 bases, with 8 bases of the junction left unmatched. CDR1 is LGHNT, CDR2 FRNRAP, per germline. The CDR3 sequence is 16 residues long. The DNA for the CDR3 is TGTGCTAGTGGAAAATCTAGCGGGGGTACCTCCTACGAGCAGTACTTC. Its protein product is CASGKSSGGTSYEQYF.

A remark on this clonotype: A read error is possible here, since a much larger clone lies one base away. The CDR3 bases are TGTGTCAGCAGTGAGCGGACTTCCGACAATGAGCAGTTCTTC. This encodes CVSSERTSDNEQFF. The chain joins TRBV25-1 to TRBJ2-1; maybe TRBD2 (5 bases). This CDR3 is built from 14 residues. Germline values: CDR1 MGHDK, CDR2 SYGVNS.

The table lists this clonotype with many counts. This CDR3 reads CASSFTTGKSYEQYF. The CDR3, as DNA: TGTGCCAGCAGCTTTACGACAGGGAAATCCTACGAGCAGTACTTC. The chain employs TRBV7-9 and TRBJ2-7; the match to TRBD1 covers 7 bases. The CDR3 contains 15 residues. CDR1 and CDR2 from the germline V gene are SEHNR and FQNEAQ (reference sequence). Unmatched junction bases numbered 6, after V lost 3 bases and J lost 1 base.

Regarding this clonotype: A read error may account for a junction end that differs from germline. This rearrangement joins TRBV12-3 or TRBV12-4 to TRBJ1-3, with TRBD1 identical over 7 bases. The CDR3 runs to 16 residues. The CDR3: CASSSAGQKAGNTLYF. DNA of the CDR3: TGTGCCAGCAGTTCCGCGGGACAGAAGGCTGGAAACACCCTATATTTT.

CDR3 bases: TGTGCCAGCAGCGCCGGAGGACAGGGGGCTTCACCCCTCCACTTT. As protein: CASSAGGQGASPLHF. The chain carries TRBV9 and TRBJ1-6; 11 bases are shared with TRBD1. CDR3 size: 15 residues. Germline lookup yields CDR1 SGDLS and CDR2 YYNGEE. The V gene end was trimmed by 3 bases and the J gene end by 9 bases; junction bases not matched to a gene: 5. Variable domain in full (rest from reference TRBV9 and TRBJ1-6): DSGVTQTPKHLITATGQRVTLRCSPRSGDLSVYWYQQSLDQGLQFLIQYYNGEERAKGNILERFSAQQFPDLHSELNLSSLELGDSALYFCASSAGGQGASPLHFGNGTRLTVT.

The rearrangement links TRBV24-1 to TRBJ2-3, with TRBD1 matching over 7 bases. Germline CDR1 KGHDR, CDR2 SFDVKD. The ends lost 2 bases at V and 2 bases at J; junction bases unmatched: 3. This CDR3 is built from 15 residues. The CDR3: CATSDSGQHTDTQYF. The CDR3 DNA follows: TGTGCCACCAGTGATTCGGGACAGCACACAGATACGCAGTATTTT.

The chain employs TRBV5-1 and TRBJ1-5; D is possibly TRBD1 (6 bases). Germline V gene data show CDR1 as SGHRS and CDR2 as YFSETQ. Trimming took 4 bases from V and 4 from J, leaving 12 bases between them. The CDR3 consists of 14 residues. CDR3 in DNA: TGCGCCAGCAGCGAGGGGACAAGGAATCAGCCCCAGCATTTT. The encoded protein is CASSEGTRNQPQHF.

Remarks on this clonotype: At one boundary the junction diverges from the germline segment, which might be a read error. CDR3 sequence reads: CSSIPSDQSEQFF. The CDR3 DNA is TGTTCCAGCATTCCTAGCGACCAGAGTGAGCAGTTCTTC. The chain links TRBV6-2 or TRBV6-3 to TRBJ2-1; a weak D match, TRBD2 (6 bases). The germline gives CDR1 MNHEY, CDR2 SVGEGT. The CDR3 sequence is 13 residues long.

The sample holds many counts of this clonotype. The chain is built from TRBV4-2 and TRBJ2-7; D possibly corresponds to TRBD2 (6 bases). The CDR3 covers 13 residues. Trimming took off 0 bases at V and 6 bases at J, with 9 bases between the two ends. Per germline, CDR1 LGHNA and CDR2 YNFKEQ. The CDR3 spells CASSQEEGLEQYF. Written as DNA, the CDR3 is TGTGCCAGCAGCCAAGAGGAGGGCCTCGAGCAGTACTTC.

This clonotype was recorded a few times. The chain links TRBV6-5 to TRBJ1-4, with D tentatively TRBD1 (5 bases). The V end was cut by 0 bases, the J end by 7 bases, with 18 bases between. CDR1 is MNHEY, CDR2 SVGAGI, per germline. This CDR3 is built from 17 residues. CDR3 protein: CASSYSLGPGGGEKLFF. The CDR3 nucleotides read TGTGCCAGCAGTTACTCGTTGGGCCCCGGGGGTGGTGAAAAACTGTTTTTT.

As regards this clonotype: A read error may explain this, as a much larger clone is one base away. The chain carries TRBV7-2 and TRBJ2-7; unclear D gene. CDR1 is SGHTA, CDR2 FQGNSA, per germline. Trimming pared 8 bases from V and 7 bases from J, leaving 21 bases between. The CDR3 runs to 14 residues. CDR3 in DNA: TGTGCCAGCGGCTGGGGATCGACGCGTGATGAGCAGTACTTC. Translating it yields CASGWGSTRDEQYF. Combining the CDR3 with reference TRBV7-2 and TRBJ2-7 gives the whole variable domain GAGVSQSPSNKVTEKGKDVELRCDPISGHTALYWYRQSLGQGLEFLIYFQGNSAPDKSGLPSDRFSAERTGGSVSTLTIQRTQQEDSAVYLCASGWGSTRDEQYFGPGTRLTVT.

V gene TRBV6-6 combines with J gene TRBJ1-6, with D perhaps matching TRBD1 (5 bases). The CDR3 totals 14 residues. V was cut by 7 bases and J by 7 bases, with 14 bases left in between. The germline V gene encodes CDR1 MNHNY and CDR2 SVGAGI (reference sequence). The DNA for the CDR3 is TGTGCCAGCACGGGGAGAGGGGACAATTCACCCCTCCACTTT. Translating gives CASTGRGDNSPLHF.

The chain uses TRBV12-3 or TRBV12-4 and TRBJ2-1, with a tentative D call TRBD2 (8 bases). The CDR3 has 16 amino acids. Trimming removed 6 bases from V and 9 bases from J, with 24 bases in between. The CDR3 loop is CASSRQGLAGLGEQFF. CDR3 nucleotides: TGTGCCAGCAGCCGACAGGGCCTAGCGGGTCTGGGTGAGCAGTTCTTC.

The rearrangement joins TRBV7-2 to TRBJ2-1; D is possibly TRBD2 (6 bases). Germline V gene sequence: CDR1 SGHTA, CDR2 FQGNSA. The V and J ends lost 1 base and 1 base respectively, with 11 bases between them. The CDR3 extends over 16 amino acids. CDR3 protein: CASSLDTGVSYNEQFF. Here the CDR3 DNA reads TGTGCCAGCAGCTTAGATACGGGGGTATCCTACAATGAGCAGTTCTTC.

V usage is TRBV18 and J usage is TRBJ1-4; D unclear. The CDR3 is made up of 15 amino acids. Trimming shortened V by 3 bases and J by 5 bases, and 13 bases separated the two germline ends. CDR1 is KGHSH, CDR2 LQKENI, per germline. CDR3 sequence reads: CASSPPFFPNEKLFF. The CDR3 DNA reads as TGTGCCAGCTCACCGCCGTTCTTCCCCAATGAAAAACTGTTTTTT. Variable domain in full (rest from reference TRBV18 and TRBJ1-4): NAGVMQNPRHLVRRRGQEARLRCSPMKGHSHVYWYRQLPEEGLKFMVYLQKENIIDESGMPKERFSAEFPKEGPSILRIQQVVRGDSAAYFCASSPPFFPNEKLFFGSGTQLSVL.

This clonotype has only one observation. The V call is TRBV6-5, the J call TRBJ2-1; D unresolved. The CDR3 has 14 residues. The V end lost 5 bases, the J end lost 5 bases, and 13 bases lay between the germline ends. The germline V gene has CDR1 MNHEY and CDR2 SVGAGI. The CDR3 loop reads CASSKIQRDNEQFF. As DNA, the CDR3 is TGTGCCAGCAGTAAGATCCAAAGGGACAATGAGCAGTTCTTC.

This sequence joins TRBV10-2 and TRBJ2-1, with 8 positions matching TRBD2. J lost 9 bases, V lost 4 bases, and 8 bases had no gene match. Germline values: CDR1 WSHSY, CDR2 SAAADI. The CDR3 is 14 residues long. CDR3 nucleotides: TGCGCCAGCAGTGTCGCGGGGGGCAGCGGTGAGCAGTTCTTC. Its protein product is CASSVAGGSGEQFF.

This clonotype has more than one count but fewer than ten. The rearrangement links TRBV11-1 to TRBJ2-5; 12 bases align to TRBD2. CDR1 is SGHAT and CDR2 is FQDESV in the germline V gene (reference sequence). The V and J ends lost 6 bases and 2 bases, in that order; junction bases with no gene match: 10. This CDR3 region has 17 residues. This chain's CDR3 is CASRRGLAGSEQETQYF. The DNA of the CDR3 is TGTGCCAGCAGGAGAGGACTAGCGGGGTCCGAACAAGAGACCCAGTACTTC.